These 19 T cell receptor beta chains were sequenced from one sample in a study of T cell changes during pregnancy in multiple sclerosis. Generated by immunoSEQ multiplex PCR, the TCRdb table keeps only in-frame clones and is missing some. Of some 47,000 clones listed, 80% to 90% are singletons. The sample here was CD8+ T cells from peripheral blood mononuclear cells, taken in the second trimester of pregnancy. All receptors derive from a female donor with multiple sclerosis, enrolled in a pregnancy study.

This chain uses TRBV27 with TRBJ2-1, with D hard to call. The CDR3 sequence is 15 residues long. The V gene lost 4 bases and the J gene lost 7 bases, with 17 bases spanning the gap. Germline V gives CDR1 MNHEY, CDR2 SMNVEV (reference sequence). CDR3 amino acids: CASSWSNSYSNEQFF. The CDR3 DNA reads as TGTGCCAGCAGTTGGTCTAATTCTTATTCTAATGAGCAGTTCTTC.

The chain combines TRBV13 with TRBJ2-7; TRBD1 matches 9 bases. The V gene end was trimmed by 5 bases and the J gene end by 3 bases; junction bases not matched to a gene: 8. In germline, CDR1 is PRHDT, CDR2 FYEKMQ (reference sequence). The CDR3 totals 15 residues. The CDR3, as DNA: TGTGCCAGCAGCCCCCCCGGGACAGGGAACTACGAGCAGTACTTC. Translating it yields CASSPPGTGNYEQYF.

This sequence joins TRBV2 and TRBJ2-1; no clear D. CDR3 length: 15 residues. Germline V gene lookup returns CDR1 SNHLY and CDR2 FYNNEI. With 0 bases removed from V and 4 bases from J, the gap between germline ends came to 10 bases. This CDR3 reads CASSEALYSYNEQFF. Written as DNA, the CDR3 is TGTGCCAGCAGTGAAGCCCTTTACTCGTACAATGAGCAGTTCTTC. The complete variable domain, with remaining parts taken from reference TRBV2 and TRBJ2-1, reads EPEVTQTPSHQVTQMGQEVILRCVPISNHLYFYWYRQILGQKVEFLVSFYNNEISEKSEIFDDQFSVERPDGSNFTLKIRSTKLEDSAMYFCASSEALYSYNEQFFGPGTRLTVL.

This clone was observed a handful of times. The chain employs TRBV4-1 and TRBJ1-1, with TRBD1 as a possible D gene (5 bases). CDR1 is MGHRA, CDR2 YSYEKL, per germline. The CDR3 consists of 14 residues. V lost 0 bases to trimming and J lost 7 bases, with 12 bases between them. In DNA, the CDR3 is TGCGCCAGCAGCCAAGAAAGGGGAGGCAATGAAGCTTTCTTT. This gives the protein CASSQERGGNEAFF.

The CDR3 nucleotides read TGTGCCACCAGCAGAGACAGGGCCGGCACCGGGGAGCTGTTTTTT. This gives the protein CATSRDRAGTGELFF. The chain recombines TRBV15 with TRBJ2-2; D is perhaps TRBD1 (5 bases). V gave up 0 bases and J gave up 4 bases, with 9 bases separating them. CDR1 is LNHNV, CDR2 YYDKDF, per germline (reference sequence). This CDR3 has 15 amino acids.

In its sample, this clone was seen a few times. The rearrangement joins TRBV2 to TRBJ2-2, with TRBD1 as a possible D gene (5 bases). Trimming cost V 5 bases and J 5 bases, with 9 bases left between them. CDR1 is SNHLY, CDR2 FYNNEI, per germline. CDR3 length: 13 residues. The CDR3 loop is CASSFRATGELFF. DNA for the CDR3: TGTGCCAGCAGTTTCAGGGCTACCGGGGAGCTGTTTTTT.

J is TRBJ1-2 and V is TRBV2, with 8 bases identical to TRBD1. The germline CDR1 and CDR2 sequences are SNHLY and FYNNEI. CDR3 length: 13 residues. V lost 4 bases to trimming and J lost 5 bases; unmatched junction nucleotides: 3. CDR3 sequence reads: CASSGGQAYGYTF. In DNA form, the CDR3 reads TGTGCCAGCAGTGGGGGACAGGCATATGGCTACACCTTC. Full variable domain (rest looked up from reference TRBV2 and TRBJ1-2): EPEVTQTPSHQVTQMGQEVILRCVPISNHLYFYWYRQILGQKVEFLVSFYNNEISEKSEIFDDQFSVERPDGSNFTLKIRSTKLEDSAMYFCASSGGQAYGYTFGSGTRLTVV.

J is TRBJ2-2 and V is TRBV7-6; tentatively, D is TRBD1 (6 bases). V lost 5 bases to trimming and J lost 4 bases, with 14 bases between them. There are 15 residues in the CDR3. In germline, CDR1 is SGHVS, CDR2 FNYEAQ. Here the CDR3 reads CASSGTTGSTGELFF. The CDR3 region has the DNA TGTGCCAGCAGCGGAACCACAGGGTCCACCGGGGAGCTGTTTTTT.

This chain links TRBV29-1 with TRBJ2-1; possibly TRBD1 for D (5 bases). The CDR3 runs 14 residues. Trimming pared 6 bases from V and 0 bases from J, leaving 12 bases between. The germline V gene has CDR1 SQVTM and CDR2 ANQGSEA. This chain's CDR3 is CSVQTVPSYNEQFF. DNA of the CDR3: TGCAGCGTACAGACAGTTCCCTCCTACAATGAGCAGTTCTTC.

The genes are TRBV9 and TRBJ2-7; the D gene is possibly TRBD1 (5 bases). The V gene's germline CDR1 is SGDLS and CDR2 YYNGEE. This CDR3 is 16 amino acids long. Trimming pared 0 bases from V and 3 bases from J, leaving 16 bases between. This CDR3 reads CASSVGVGRTYYEQYF. The DNA of the CDR3 is TGTGCCAGCAGCGTAGGGGTGGGGCGAACCTACTACGAGCAGTACTTC.

This chain links TRBV7-2 with TRBJ2-7, with D perhaps matching TRBD1 (6 bases). Trimming shortened V by 5 bases and J by 3 bases, and 17 bases separated the two germline ends. This CDR3 has 15 amino acids. The germline gives CDR1 SGHTA, CDR2 FQGNSA. The CDR3 here is CASSILRDTVYEQYF. As DNA, the CDR3 is TGTGCCAGCAGCATCCTCCGGGACACCGTCTACGAGCAGTACTTC.

CDR3 DNA sequence: TGTGCCAGCAGCTTTGGACTAGCACCAACTGAGCAGTTCTTC. Its translation: CASSFGLAPTEQFF. This sequence joins TRBV11-2 and TRBJ2-1; 8 bases map to TRBD2. The CDR3 contains 14 residues. The junction had 7 bases not matched to a gene; V was cut back by 3 bases and J by 9 bases. CDR1 and CDR2 (germline): SGHAT, FQNNGV.

This clone was seen once. CDR3 DNA: TGCGCCAGCAGCCAAGAGAGTTTGTGGAATGAGCAGTTCTTC. Protein: CASSQESLWNEQFF. The V call is TRBV4-1, the J call TRBJ2-1; D is unclear. This CDR3 is 14 amino acids long. V lost 0 bases and J 7 bases, leaving 10 bases between the germline ends. Germline values: CDR1 MGHRA, CDR2 YSYEKL.

The chain employs TRBV4-1 and TRBJ2-7, with 8 bases that match TRBD1. V shed 0 bases, J shed 2 bases, and the junction held 3 bases outside the gene matches. The germline gives CDR1 MGHRA, CDR2 YSYEKL. The CDR3 contains 15 residues. The CDR3 DNA follows: TGCGCCAGCAGCCAAGAACAGGGGGACCCCTACGAGCAGTACTTC. It encodes CASSQEQGDPYEQYF.

The chain is built from TRBV14 and TRBJ1-2; D may be TRBD1 (5 bases). V was pared by 2 bases and J by 8 bases, with 18 bases between. The CDR3 is 15 amino acids. The germline V gene has CDR1 SGHDN and CDR2 FVKESK. The CDR3: CASSQIVTAVEGYTF. DNA of the CDR3: TGTGCCAGCAGCCAAATAGTGACAGCCGTGGAAGGCTACACCTTC.

CDR3: CASSFPHSARQYF. The DNA for the CDR3 is TGTGCCAGCAGCTTTCCCCATTCAGCGAGGCAGTACTTC. The chain couples TRBV7-9 to TRBJ2-7; D is unclear. V was pared by 3 bases and J by 9 bases, with 15 bases between. CDR1 is SEHNR, CDR2 FQNEAQ, per germline (reference sequence). The CDR3 totals 13 residues.

The chain uses TRBV19 and TRBJ1-1; D gene unclear. Germline V gene data show CDR1 as LNHDA and CDR2 as SQIVND (reference sequence). CDR3 length: 13 amino acids. Trimming removed 3 bases at V and 1 base at J, with 6 bases between. The CDR3 spells CASSISPNTEAFF. DNA for the CDR3: TGTGCCAGTAGTATCTCCCCGAACACTGAAGCTTTCTTT.

The chain couples TRBV5-4 to TRBJ2-3, with D tentatively TRBD2 (6 bases). V lost 2 bases and J 2 bases, leaving 15 bases between the germline ends. This CDR3 region has 16 residues. The V gene's germline CDR1 is SGHNT and CDR2 YYREEE (reference sequence). This CDR3 reads CASSFGLSGDTDTQYF. The CDR3 DNA reads TGTGCCAGCAGCTTCGGTTTGTCGGGGGACACAGATACGCAGTATTTT.

The V call is TRBV2, the J call TRBJ2-5; D is uncertain. V dropped 10 bases and J dropped 3 bases, with 15 bases sitting between them. Looked up from germline, CDR1 is SNHLY and CDR2 is FYNNEI. The CDR3 contains 13 residues. The CDR3 sequence: CAMYLDGEETQYF. The CDR3 nucleotides are TGTGCCATGTATCTAGACGGAGAAGAGACCCAGTACTTC.